Below are 7 T cell receptor beta chains sequenced from a single sample in a study of blood T cell repertoires in COVID-19. Only in-frame clones appear in the TCRdb table, and some are missing; sequencing was by immunoSEQ multiplex PCR. Here the sample spans fewer than 350,000 clones, approximately 89% being singletons. Sequenced input: PBMCs or T cells enriched from blood (not recorded which). These receptor sequences come from a woman aged 40 to 50 who had recovered from COVID-19.

The chain has TRBV4-3 and TRBJ1-2; D is possibly TRBD1 (5 bases). The CDR3 extends over 14 amino acids. CDR1 and CDR2 from the germline V gene are LGHNA and YSLEER. V shed 0 bases and J shed 8 bases, with 13 bases lying between them. CDR3 sequence reads: CASSQDLGAGGYTF. DNA of the CDR3: TGCGCCAGCAGCCAAGATCTAGGGGCCGGCGGCTACACCTTC.

The chain has TRBV9 and TRBJ2-1; D possibly corresponds to TRBD2 (7 bases). The CDR3 covers 16 residues. The ends were cut back, 4 bases at V and 4 bases at J, with 18 bases in the middle. The V gene's germline CDR1 is SGDLS and CDR2 YYNGEE. CDR3 DNA: TGTGCCAGCAGCACCGAAAGGGGGGGTGATTACAATGAGCAGTTCTTC. This translates into CASSTERGGDYNEQFF.

This chain joins TRBV9 and TRBJ1-1; possibly TRBD1 for D (5 bases). Germline-derived CDR1 and CDR2 are SGDLS and YYNGEE. Trimming left V 4 bases short and J 1 base short, with 8 bases between. This CDR3 comprises 13 residues. CDR3 coding DNA: TGTGCCAGCAGCTTCGGGGGGAACACTGAAGCTTTCTTT. Translating it yields CASSFGGNTEAFF. Full variable domain (outside the CDR3, taken from reference TRBV9 and TRBJ1-1): DSGVTQTPKHLITATGQRVTLRCSPRSGDLSVYWYQQSLDQGLQFLIQYYNGEERAKGNILERFSAQQFPDLHSELNLSSLELGDSALYFCASSFGGNTEAFFGQGTRLTVV.

The chain joins TRBV6-2 or TRBV6-3 to TRBJ1-2; D might be TRBD1 (6 bases). This CDR3 has 16 residues. Germline CDR1 and CDR2: MNHEY and SVGEGT. The V and J ends lost 5 bases and 0 bases respectively, with 16 bases between them. CDR3 in amino acids: CASSTTPDRPNYGYTF. Here the CDR3 DNA reads TGTGCCAGCAGTACTACCCCGGACAGACCTAACTATGGCTACACCTTC.

The chain is built from TRBV27 and TRBJ2-1; 8 bases line up with TRBD2. Germline V gives CDR1 MNHEY, CDR2 SMNVEV (reference sequence). Losses at the gene ends were 3 bases for V and 5 bases for J; bases not matched to a gene: 12. This CDR3 contains 17 residues. In nucleotides, the CDR3 is TGTGCCAGCAGTTTGAGGGTCGGAACGGGGGGGAACAATGAGCAGTTCTTC. Its protein product is CASSLRVGTGGNNEQFF.

The chain links TRBV11-3 to TRBJ2-7, with TRBD2 as a possible D gene (7 bases). The CDR3 is 16 residues long. Germline V gene sequence: CDR1 SGHNT, CDR2 YENEEA. V was trimmed by 0 bases and J by 2 bases, leaving 14 bases between them. The CDR3 DNA reads TGTGCCAGCAGCTTAGATCTAGGGGGGGGACCCTACGAGCAGTACTTC. Amino acid sequence: CASSLDLGGGPYEQYF.

This clone has only one observation. The CDR3, as DNA: TGTGCCAGCAGTTGGGGTGCGGCGGGACTATACAATGAGCAGTTCTTC. Translated: CASSWGAAGLYNEQFF. This chain uses TRBV27 with TRBJ2-1; 7 nucleotides agree with TRBD2. V lost 4 bases, J lost 4 bases, and 10 bases stayed unmatched. Germline CDR1 and CDR2: MNHEY and SMNVEV (reference sequence). The CDR3 has 16 residues.